This T cell receptor (beta chain) originates from a study of T cells in Graves' hyperthyroidism and ophthalmopathy. Study information: It was at initial diagnosis, before any treatment, that peripheral blood was collected. Whole-study findings and limits: Appearing also in blood were most of the thyroid clonotypes expanded above 0.001.

A remark on this clonotype: Its antigen is not known.

The source material, RNA transcripts, was used to amplify TCR beta CDR3 regions. TCR CDR3 regions were first amplified by RT-PCR with HTBI primers. TCRdb processed the multiplex PCR reads anew with MiXCR; each CDR3 protein has one entry. The top ten hold 28% of the sample, which has 240,000 or so distinct CDR3 sequences, roughly 15% seen once. Patients were excluded because of uncontrolled infection, other autoimmune disease, pregnancy or lactation. The authors took PBMCs from roughly 9.5 ml fresh peripheral blood. Germline trimming cut 4 bases from V and 0 bases from J; bases unmatched to any gene: 11. Germline CDR1 and CDR2: SEHNR and FQNEAQ (reference sequence). The CDR3 totals 19 residues.

This sequence was found in a woman under 30 with Graves' ophthalmopathy. The sequenced sample was blood. V usage is TRBV7-9 and J usage is TRBJ2-7; 14 bases match TRBD2. The CDR3 DNA is TGTGCCAGCAGCTCCGCTCCGGGACTAGCGGGAGAGAGCTCCTACGAGCAGTACTTC. It specifies CASSSAPGLAGESSYEQYF.